This TCR beta chain was identified during a study of CD8+ T cells in alopecia areata listed by TCRdb under 2018. Notes on the research overall: The treated patients took part in an open-label pilot trial in which moderate-to-severe alopecia areata was treated with oral tofacitinib at 5 to 10 mg twice daily. Biopsies were taken from tofacitinib-treated patients at baseline and at 4 and 24 weeks of treatment, and a later scalp biopsy was taken in several of the tofacitinib-treated patients. Clonality in the scalp was compared among normal scalp (n=4), patchy alopecia areata scalp (n=8), and alopecia totalis/universalis scalp (n=8). Human TCRbeta sequencing covered scalp tissue and sorted CD4+ and CD8+ peripheral blood T cells from patchy and totalis/universalis alopecia areata patients and healthy controls. RNA was obtained with the PAXgene miRNA kit for fixed scalp, the miRNeasy kit for PBMCs, and the RNeasy kit for mouse skin. In treated patients, disease severity was measured using the SALT score, which gives the percentage of scalp surface area affected. Patients stayed on tofacitinib for 6 to 18 months and then had 6 months of follow-up off drug so that delayed response and recurrence could be assessed. The study used high-throughput TCRbeta sequencing to examine T cell clonal expansion in alopecia areata, in both the C3H/HeJ mouse model and human patients. Amplification of TCRbeta CDR3 regions was done by immunoSEQ multiplex PCR using 35 Vbeta forward primers and 13 Jbeta reverse primers. What the research found in general, with its limitations: TCR sequences shared between patients were less clear than in mice, possibly partly because of HLA diversity in the patient population. Many expanded lesional clones persisted in scalp and blood during tofacitinib treatment, which may partly explain relapse after stopping treatment. Resident alphabeta T cells in normal human skin are also sequenced, complicating scalp TCR repertoire analysis, unlike mouse skin dominated by gammadelta T cells. Compared with normal scalp, lesional scalp had higher clonality and more expanded CD8+ clones, particularly in alopecia totalis/universalis, a pattern that suggests antigenic drive. The treated cohort was small, with a single nonresponder, so links between baseline CD8+ expansion and response need larger studies. With tofacitinib, both scalp clonality and the number of expanded CD8+ clones among the top 100 scalp clones went down significantly.

To note about this clone: Its antigen is still unknown. No much larger clone exists at a distance of one base, and base qualities are not known.

Trimming costs V 2 bases and J 5 bases, and their ends lie 9 bases apart. The CDR3, cysteine through phenylalanine, is 13 amino acids long. CDR3 DNA only is kept here, 39 bases in frame from base 1. The germline V gene (reference sequence) sets CDR1 to SEHNR and CDR2 to FQNEAQ. The time point label here, explained by the study, means: about 4 weeks on oral tofacitinib. In the paper's terms, the treatment or condition label means: oral pan-JAK inhibitor, 5-10 mg twice daily. Lesional scalp punch biopsies and peripheral blood were obtained from alopecia areata patients. PBMCs were isolated by density centrifugation and stained for CD3, CD4 and CD8, and CD4+ and CD8+ T cells were sorted on a FACSAria. Libraries were prepared through the immunoSEQ multiplex PCR assay. To provide template for TCR sequencing, every sample had RNA extracted and reverse transcribed into cDNA. First-strand cDNA was synthesized using SuperScript III with a 2:1 mix of oligo-dT and random hexamers. A synthetic immune receptor repertoire was used to measure amplification bias, and any remaining bias was corrected computationally. Per the authors' processing: Raw reads were preprocessed to remove errors, and CDR3 was defined according to IMGT conventions as the region from the conserved cysteine to phenylalanine. Clonality was computed by normalizing Shannon entropy by log2 of the number of productive unique TCRs and subtracting the result from 1. Whether each scalp clone was CD4 or CD8 was inferred by checking scalp TCRbeta sequences against the CD4 and CD8 repertoires from sorted blood. As stored in TCRdb, this immuneACCESS dataset retains in-frame rearrangements with V and J assigned. A fraction of the clones does not appear; measured against another copy, unresolved V genes explain less than half of the discrepancy, and the remainder lacks a known reason. The DNA was the basis for D and trimming; V, J and clone size are from that table. This sample holds some 130,000 clones; 50% to 65% were observed only once. Of the sample, about 15% is held by the ten largest clones.

This specimen was CD8+ T cells sorted from blood, taken at week 4, from a patient treated with tofacitinib. The source of this sequence is a human donor with alopecia areata. The V and J segments used are TRBV7-9 and TRBJ2-5; the D region possibly corresponds to TRBD2 (5 bases align). CDR3 protein: CASSLSSGETQYF. The base sequence is TGTGCCAGCAGCTTATCGTCGGGGGAGACCCAGTACTTC.